The clone carrying this TCR beta chain appeared once. Its antigen is unidentified. This entry is derived from a study of shared clonotypes between healthy human individuals. Per germline, CDR1 SGHTA and CDR2 FQGTGA. This CDR3 contains 15 residues. With 1 base removed from V and 5 bases from J, the gap between germline ends came to 11 bases. General study findings and limits: Researchers found naive subsets generally carried larger estimated richness than memory subsets.

Over several immunoSEQ plates, each subset's genomic DNA was distributed in even portions. The assay was immunoSEQ multiplex PCR, and TCRdb's table has in-frame clones only and misses some. The sample has approximately 2.5 million clones, around 94% seen once. The sample comprised naive CD4+ T cells sorted from blood. Documented subset: CD45RA+ positively selected. The receptor was derived from a man younger than 35 in good health. The chain carries TRBV7-3 and TRBJ2-2; D is possibly TRBD1 or TRBD2 (5 bases each). The chain's CDR3 is CASSLKGPGTGELFF. CDR3 DNA: TGTGCCAGCAGCTTAAAGGGACCCGGGACCGGGGAGCTGTTTTTT.